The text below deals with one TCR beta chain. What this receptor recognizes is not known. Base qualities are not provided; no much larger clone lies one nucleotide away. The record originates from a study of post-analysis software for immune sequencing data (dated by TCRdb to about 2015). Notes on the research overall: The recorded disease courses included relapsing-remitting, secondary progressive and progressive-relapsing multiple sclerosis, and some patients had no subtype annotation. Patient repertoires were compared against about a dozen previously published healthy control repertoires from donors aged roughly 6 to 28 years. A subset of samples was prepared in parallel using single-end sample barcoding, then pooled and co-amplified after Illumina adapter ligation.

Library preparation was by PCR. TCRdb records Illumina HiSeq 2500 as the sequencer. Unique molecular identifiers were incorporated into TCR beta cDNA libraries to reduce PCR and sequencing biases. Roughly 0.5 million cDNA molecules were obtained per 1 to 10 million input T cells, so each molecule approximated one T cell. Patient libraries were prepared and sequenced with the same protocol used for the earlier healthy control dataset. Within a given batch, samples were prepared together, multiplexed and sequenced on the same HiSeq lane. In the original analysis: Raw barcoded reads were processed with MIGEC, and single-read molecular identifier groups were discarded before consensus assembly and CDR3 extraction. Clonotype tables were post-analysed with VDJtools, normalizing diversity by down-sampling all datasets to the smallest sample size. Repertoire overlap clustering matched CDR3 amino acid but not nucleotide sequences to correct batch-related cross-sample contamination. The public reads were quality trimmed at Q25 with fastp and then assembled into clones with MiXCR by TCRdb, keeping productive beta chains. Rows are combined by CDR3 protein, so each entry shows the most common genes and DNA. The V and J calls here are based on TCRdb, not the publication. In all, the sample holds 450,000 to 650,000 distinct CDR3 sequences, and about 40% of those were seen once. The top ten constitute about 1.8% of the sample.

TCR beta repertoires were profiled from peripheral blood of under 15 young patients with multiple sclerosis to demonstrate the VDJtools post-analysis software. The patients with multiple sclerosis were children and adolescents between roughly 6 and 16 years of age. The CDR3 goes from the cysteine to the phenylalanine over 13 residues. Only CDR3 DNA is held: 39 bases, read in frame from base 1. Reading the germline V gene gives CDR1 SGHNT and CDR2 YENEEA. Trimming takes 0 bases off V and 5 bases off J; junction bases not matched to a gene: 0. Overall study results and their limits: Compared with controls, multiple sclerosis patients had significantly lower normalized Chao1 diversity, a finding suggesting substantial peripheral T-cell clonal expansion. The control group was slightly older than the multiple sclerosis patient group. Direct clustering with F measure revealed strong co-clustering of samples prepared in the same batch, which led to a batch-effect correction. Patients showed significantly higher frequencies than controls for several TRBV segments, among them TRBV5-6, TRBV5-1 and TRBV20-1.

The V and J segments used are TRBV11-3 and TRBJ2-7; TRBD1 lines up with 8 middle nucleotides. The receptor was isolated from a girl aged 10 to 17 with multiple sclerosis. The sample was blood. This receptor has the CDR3 CASSLEDRDEQYF. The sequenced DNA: TGTGCCAGCAGCTTAGAGGACAGGGACGAGCAGTACTTC. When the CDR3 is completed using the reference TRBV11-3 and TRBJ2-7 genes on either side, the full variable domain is EAGVVQSPRYKIIEKKQPVAFWCNPISGHNTLYWYLQNLGQGPELLIRYENEEAVDDSQLPKDRFSAERLKGVDSTLKIQPAELGDSAVYLCASSLEDRDEQYFGPGTRLTVT.